This is a list of T cell receptor beta chains from one sample in a study of naive and memory T cell subsets. TCRdb independently ran MiXCR on the UMI-ligation and nested PCR reads; one entry per CDR3 protein. The sample has more than 20,000 distinct CDR3 sequences, roughly 5.5% seen once. The sample was blood. These receptors were collected from an adult in good health. The CDR3 runs from the conserved cysteine through the conserved F or W. D genes are given only for firm matches. Expanded clones are given a class, and other clones once, few, many or no size at all.

CDR3 | DNA | J | D | size | V
CASSLGYRGASTEAFF | TGTGCCAGCAGCTTAGGATACAGGGGGGCCTCCACTGAAGCTTTCTTT | TRBJ1-1 | TRBD1 | many | TRBV13
CASRLGLLADTEAFF | TGTGCCAGCAGACTCGGACTACTCGCGGACACTGAAGCTTTCTTT | TRBJ1-1 | NA | few | TRBV6-6
CSVEGTSGRALEQFF | TGCAGCGTTGAAGGGACTAGCGGGAGGGCCTTGGAGCAGTTCTTC | TRBJ2-1 | TRBD2 | many | TRBV29-1
CATSTAGAGDNEQFF | TGTGCCACCAGCACAGCGGGAGCCGGGGACAATGAGCAGTTCTTC | TRBJ2-1 | TRBD2 | NA | TRBV15
CASSPSGSTYNEQFF | TGTGCCAGCAGCCCCAGCGGGTCAACCTACAATGAGCAGTTCTTC | TRBJ2-1 | NA | NA | TRBV5-4
CSAGGGDLDGTDTQYF | TGCAGCGCCGGGGGCGGGGACCTTGATGGCACAGATACGCAGTATTTT | TRBJ2-3 | NA | many | TRBV29-1
CASSFSGSSNQPQHF | TGTGCCAGCAGTTTCTCAGGGTCCTCTAATCAGCCCCAGCATTTT | TRBJ1-5 | NA | NA | TRBV12-3/TRBV12-4
CAITGTGISEQYF | TGTGCCATCACTGGGACAGGGATCAGCGAGCAGTACTTC | TRBJ2-7 | TRBD1 | NA | TRBV10-3
CASSEWLGREGLKFYEQFF | TGTGCCAGCAGTGAATGGTTGGGGCGGGAGGGCCTAAAGTTTTATGAGCAGTTCTTC | TRBJ2-1 | TRBD2 | many | TRBV6-1
CAISRDPKGQGPYGYTF | TGTGCCATCAGCCGTGACCCTAAAGGACAGGGACCCTATGGCTACACCTTC | TRBJ1-2 | TRBD1 | many | TRBV10-3
CASHLGGDEAFF | TGTGCCAGCCACCTAGGAGGGGATGAAGCTTTCTTT | TRBJ1-1 | NA | few | TRBV19
CSARSSATSTDTQYF | TGCAGTGCTAGAAGCTCAGCCACTAGCACAGATACGCAGTATTTT | TRBJ2-3 | NA | many | TRBV20-1
CAWSFRRGTEAFF | TGTGCCTGGAGTTTCCGCCGGGGGACTGAAGCTTTCTTT | TRBJ1-1 | NA | many | TRBV30
CSVVAGWTYNEQFF | TGCAGCGTTGTCGCAGGGTGGACCTACAATGAGCAGTTCTTC | TRBJ2-1 | NA | many | TRBV29-1
CASTRGEGADIQYF | TGTGCCAGCACCCGAGGGGAGGGGGCTGACATTCAGTACTTC | TRBJ2-4 | NA | many | TRBV6-1
CASSFADASSYEQYF | TGTGCCAGCAGCTTCGCAGATGCTAGCTCCTACGAGCAGTACTTC | TRBJ2-7 | NA | many | TRBV11-2
CASSQGAGVSEQFF | TGCGCCAGCAGCCAAGGGGCGGGAGTATCCGAGCAGTTCTTC | TRBJ2-1 | TRBD2 | many | TRBV4-3
CASSVGLMADQETQYF | TGTGCCAGCAGTGTAGGCCTAATGGCGGACCAAGAGACCCAGTACTTC | TRBJ2-5 | NA | many | TRBV25-1
CASSTRIGQGNAEAFF | TGTGCCAGCAGCACCCGAATTGGACAGGGAAACGCTGAAGCTTTCTTT | TRBJ1-1 | TRBD1 | many | TRBV7-2
CAWSADRETQYF | TGTGCCTGGAGCGCAGATCGGGAGACCCAGTACTTC | TRBJ2-5 | NA | many | TRBV30
CASRGGGLARGNEQFF | TGTGCCAGCCGGGGCGGGGGACTAGCGCGGGGCAATGAGCAGTTCTTC | TRBJ2-1 | TRBD2 | many | TRBV28
CERNEQFF | TGTGAGCGCAATGAGCAGTTCTTC | TRBJ2-1 | NA | NA | TRBV28
CSARGLGGEQYF | TGCAGTGCTAGAGGACTTGGGGGAGAGCAGTACTTC | TRBJ2-7 | NA | many | TRBV20-1
CASSPGPNWGTEAFF | TGTGCCAGCAGTCCCGGACCGAATTGGGGCACTGAAGCTTTCTTT | TRBJ1-1 | NA | many | TRBV6-5
CASRSQVMNTEAFF | TGCGCCAGCCGGTCTCAGGTCATGAACACTGAAGCTTTCTTT | TRBJ1-1 | NA | once | TRBV5-1
CSAREYRNTEAFF | TGCAGTGCTAGAGAGTACAGGAACACTGAAGCTTTCTTT | TRBJ1-1 | NA | many | TRBV20-1
CASSLDGYMNTEAFF | TGTGCCAGCAGCTTGGACGGCTACATGAACACTGAAGCTTTCTTT | TRBJ1-1 | NA | many | TRBV5-4
CASSTGDSNQPQHF | TGTGCCAGCAGCACAGGGGATTCCAATCAGCCCCAGCATTTT | TRBJ1-5 | TRBD1 | many | TRBV27
CASSITISGELFF | TGTGCCAGCAGTATTACAATATCCGGGGAGCTGTTTTTT | TRBJ2-2 | NA | many | TRBV6-6
CSVSFETQYF | TGCAGCGTTAGTTTTGAGACCCAGTACTTC | TRBJ2-5 | NA | NA | TRBV29-1
CASSSTAGFSEKLFF | TGTGCCAGTAGTTCGACCGCAGGGTTTTCCGAAAAACTGTTTTTT | TRBJ1-4 | NA | NA | TRBV19
CSVAEDRAYEQYF | TGCAGCGTTGCCGAAGACAGGGCATACGAGCAGTACTTC | TRBJ2-7 | TRBD1 | medium-sized | TRBV29-1
CAWNTQQGTEAFF | TGTGCCTGGAACACACAACAGGGAACTGAAGCTTTCTTT | TRBJ1-1 | NA | many | TRBV30
CASSSKGLRNLYEQYF | TGTGCCAGCAGTTCCAAGGGACTCCGAAACCTGTACGAGCAGTACTTC | TRBJ2-7 | NA | many | TRBV5-6
CASSPDSSYNEQFF | TGTGCCAGCAGCCCGGACAGCTCCTACAATGAGCAGTTCTTC | TRBJ2-1 | NA | NA | TRBV7-8
CASSQWGGTDTQYF | TGTGCCAGCAGCCAATGGGGAGGCACAGATACGCAGTATTTT | TRBJ2-3 | NA | medium-sized | TRBV14